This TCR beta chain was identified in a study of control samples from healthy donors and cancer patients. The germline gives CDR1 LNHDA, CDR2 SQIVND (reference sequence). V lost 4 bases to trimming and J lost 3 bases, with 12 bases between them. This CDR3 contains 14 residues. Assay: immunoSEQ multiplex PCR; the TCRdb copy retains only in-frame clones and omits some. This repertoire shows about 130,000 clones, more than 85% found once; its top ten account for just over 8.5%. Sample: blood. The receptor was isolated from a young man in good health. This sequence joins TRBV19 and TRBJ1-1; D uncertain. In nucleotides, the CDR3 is TGTGCCAGTAGTAAGCGAGCGGGTGACACTGAAGCTTTCTTT. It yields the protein CASSKRAGDTEAFF.